The TCR beta chain described here comes from a study of CD8 T cells in ankylosing spondylitis. Making the TCR beta libraries involved quantitative 5'-RACE with molecular barcodes. TCRdb reprocessed the 5' RACE reads with MiXCR, giving one entry per CDR3 protein. The table shows 500,000 to 650,000 distinct CDR3 sequences, with approximately 5.3% occurring only once. There are many counts of this clonotype. Its antigen remains unidentified. It is likely a read error, because the conserved phenylalanine at the end of the CDR3 is missing. The junction had 9 bases not matched to a gene; V was cut back by 5 bases and J by 1 base. The CDR3 has 18 amino acids. General observations from the study: Peripheral blood held disease-linked clones only at relatively low frequency, and these were CD8+. Ankylosing spondylitis blood appeared to carry a characteristic TCR beta motif of several highly homologous variants. Clones linked to disease were reported to show significant enrichment in matched ankylosing spondylitis synovial fluid. Reports of some motif variants in reactive arthritis synovial fluid and blood predate this one.

The TCR originated in a male donor with ankylosing spondylitis. This chain links TRBV12-3 or TRBV12-4 with TRBJ2-1, with 12 bases matching TRBD2. The sequencing input was blood, either unsorted or a sorted T cell fraction (not recorded which). CDR3 sequence reads: CASSPWTSGIRSYNEQFL. The DNA of the CDR3 is TGTGCCAGCAGTCCATGGACTAGCGGGATTAGGTCCTACAATGAGCAGTTCTTG.